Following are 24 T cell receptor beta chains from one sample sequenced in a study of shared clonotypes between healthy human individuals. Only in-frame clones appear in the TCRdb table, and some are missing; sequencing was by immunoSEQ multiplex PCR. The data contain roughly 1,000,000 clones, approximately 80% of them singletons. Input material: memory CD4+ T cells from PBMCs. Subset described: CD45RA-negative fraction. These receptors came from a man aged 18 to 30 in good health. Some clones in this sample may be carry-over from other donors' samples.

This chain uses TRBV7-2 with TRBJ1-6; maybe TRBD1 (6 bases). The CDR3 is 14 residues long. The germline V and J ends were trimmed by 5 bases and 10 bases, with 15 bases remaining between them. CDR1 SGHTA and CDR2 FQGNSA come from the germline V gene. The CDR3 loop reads CASSPNRVGSPLHF. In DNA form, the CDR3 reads TGTGCCAGCAGCCCGAACAGGGTAGGATCACCCCTCCACTTT. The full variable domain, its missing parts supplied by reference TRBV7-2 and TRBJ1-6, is GAGVSQSPSNKVTEKGKDVELRCDPISGHTALYWYRQSLGQGLEFLIYFQGNSAPDKSGLPSDRFSAERTGGSVSTLTIQRTQQEDSAVYLCASSPNRVGSPLHFGNGTRLTVT.

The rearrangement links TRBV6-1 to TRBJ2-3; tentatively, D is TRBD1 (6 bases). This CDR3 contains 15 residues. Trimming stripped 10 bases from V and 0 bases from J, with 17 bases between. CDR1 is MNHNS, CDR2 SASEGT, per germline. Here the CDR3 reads CATNRQAESTDTQYF. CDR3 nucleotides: TGTGCCACCAATCGACAGGCCGAAAGCACAGATACGCAGTATTTT.

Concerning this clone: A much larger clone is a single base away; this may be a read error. CDR3 DNA: TGTGCCAGCAGTTTAAAAGGGGGCTACACTGAAGCTTTCTTT. Protein sequence: CASSLKGGYTEAFF. The chain is built from TRBV27 and TRBJ1-1, with 7 bases that match TRBD1. The junction had 3 bases not matched to a gene; V was cut back by 2 bases and J by 3 bases. The CDR3 totals 14 residues. Germline V gene data show CDR1 as MNHEY and CDR2 as SMNVEV (reference sequence).

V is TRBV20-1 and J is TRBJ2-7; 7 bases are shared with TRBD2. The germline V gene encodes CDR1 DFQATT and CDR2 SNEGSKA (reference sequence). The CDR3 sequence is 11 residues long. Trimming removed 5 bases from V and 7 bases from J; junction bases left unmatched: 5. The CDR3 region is CSAGGVGEQYF. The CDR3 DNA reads TGCAGTGCTGGGGGGGTGGGTGAGCAGTACTTC.

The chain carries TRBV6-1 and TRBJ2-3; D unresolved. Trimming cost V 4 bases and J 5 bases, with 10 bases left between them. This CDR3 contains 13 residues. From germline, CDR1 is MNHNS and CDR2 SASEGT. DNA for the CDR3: TGTGCCAGCAGTGTCGTTAGTGAAGATACGCAGTATTTT. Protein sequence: CASSVVSEDTQYF.

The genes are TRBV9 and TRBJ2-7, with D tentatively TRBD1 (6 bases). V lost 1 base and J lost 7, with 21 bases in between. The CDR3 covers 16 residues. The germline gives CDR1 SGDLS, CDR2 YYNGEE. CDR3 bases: TGTGCCAGCAGCGTAACCCCCTCACACCTCAGGGGAGAGCAGTACTTC. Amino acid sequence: CASSVTPSHLRGEQYF.

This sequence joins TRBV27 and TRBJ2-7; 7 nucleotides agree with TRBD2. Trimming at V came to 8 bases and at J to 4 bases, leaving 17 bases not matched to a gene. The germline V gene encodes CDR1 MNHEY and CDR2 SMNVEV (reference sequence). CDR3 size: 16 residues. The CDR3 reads CASGGGAGERHYEQYF. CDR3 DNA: TGTGCCAGCGGAGGAGGGGCGGGAGAGCGCCATTACGAGCAGTACTTC.

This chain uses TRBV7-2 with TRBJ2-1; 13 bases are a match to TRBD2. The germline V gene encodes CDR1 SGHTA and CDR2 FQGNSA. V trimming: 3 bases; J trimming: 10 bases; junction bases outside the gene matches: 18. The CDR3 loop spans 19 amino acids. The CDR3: CASSFSGTSGAARRGEQFF. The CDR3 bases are TGTGCCAGCAGCTTTAGCGGGACTAGCGGGGCGGCTCGAAGGGGAGAGCAGTTCTTC.

CDR3 coding DNA: TGTGCCAGCAGCACCAGCGGCGGGGGAGCAGATACGCAGTATTTT. This translates into CASSTSGGGADTQYF. The V gene is TRBV7-9, the J gene TRBJ2-3; TRBD2 matches 7 bases. The trim removed 5 bases at V and 4 bases at J, leaving 9 bases unmatched. CDR1 and CDR2 (germline): SEHNR, FQNEAQ (reference sequence). The length of the CDR3 is 15 residues.

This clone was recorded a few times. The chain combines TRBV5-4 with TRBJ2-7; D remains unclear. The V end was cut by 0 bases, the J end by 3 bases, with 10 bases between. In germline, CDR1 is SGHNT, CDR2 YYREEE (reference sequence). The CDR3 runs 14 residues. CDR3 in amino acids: CASSLAGGFYEQYF. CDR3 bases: TGTGCCAGCAGCTTGGCCGGCGGCTTCTACGAGCAGTACTTC. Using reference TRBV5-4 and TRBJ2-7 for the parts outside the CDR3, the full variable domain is ETGVTQSPTHLIKTRGQQVTLRCSSQSGHNTVSWYQQALGQGPQFIFQYYREEENGRGNFPPRFSGLQFPNYSSELNVNALELDDSALYLCASSLAGGFYEQYFGPGTRLTVT.

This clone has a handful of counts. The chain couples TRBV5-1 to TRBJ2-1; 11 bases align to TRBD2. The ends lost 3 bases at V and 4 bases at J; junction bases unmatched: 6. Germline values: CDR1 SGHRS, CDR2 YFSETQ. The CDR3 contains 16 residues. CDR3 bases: TGCGCCAGCAGCTGGGCCGGGACTAGCGGTTACAATGAGCAGTTCTTC. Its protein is CASSWAGTSGYNEQFF.

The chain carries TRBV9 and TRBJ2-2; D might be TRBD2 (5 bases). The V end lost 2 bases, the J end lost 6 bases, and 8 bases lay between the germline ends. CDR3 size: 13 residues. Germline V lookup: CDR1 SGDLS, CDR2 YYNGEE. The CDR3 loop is CASSVRRSGELFF. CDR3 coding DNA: TGTGCCAGCAGCGTTAGGAGGTCCGGGGAGCTGTTTTTT. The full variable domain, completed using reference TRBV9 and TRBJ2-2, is DSGVTQTPKHLITATGQRVTLRCSPRSGDLSVYWYQQSLDQGLQFLIQYYNGEERAKGNILERFSAQQFPDLHSELNLSSLELGDSALYFCASSVRRSGELFFGEGSRLTVL.

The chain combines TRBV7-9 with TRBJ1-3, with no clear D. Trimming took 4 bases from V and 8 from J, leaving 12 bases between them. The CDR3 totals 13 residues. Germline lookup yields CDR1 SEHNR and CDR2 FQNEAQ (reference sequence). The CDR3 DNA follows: TGTGCCAGCAGCTCCGGATACTCGGACACCATATATTTT. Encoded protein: CASSSGYSDTIYF.

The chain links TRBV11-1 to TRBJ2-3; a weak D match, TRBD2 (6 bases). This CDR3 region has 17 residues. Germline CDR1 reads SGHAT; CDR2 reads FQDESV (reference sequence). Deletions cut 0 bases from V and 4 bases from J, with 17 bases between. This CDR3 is CASSLAGPLSGPDTQYF. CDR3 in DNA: TGTGCCAGCAGCTTAGCGGGACCGCTTAGCGGCCCAGATACGCAGTATTTT.

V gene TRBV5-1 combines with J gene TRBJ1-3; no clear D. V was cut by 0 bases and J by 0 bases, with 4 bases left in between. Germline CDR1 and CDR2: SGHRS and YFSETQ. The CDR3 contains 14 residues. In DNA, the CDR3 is TGCGCCAGCAGCTTGGGCAACTCTGGAAACACCATATATTTT. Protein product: CASSLGNSGNTIYF. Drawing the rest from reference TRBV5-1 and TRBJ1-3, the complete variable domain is KAGVTQTPRYLIKTRGQQVTLSCSPISGHRSVSWYQQTPGQGLQFLFEYFSETQRNKGNFPGRFSGRQFSNSRSEMNVSTLELGDSALYLCASSLGNSGNTIYFGEGSWLTVV.

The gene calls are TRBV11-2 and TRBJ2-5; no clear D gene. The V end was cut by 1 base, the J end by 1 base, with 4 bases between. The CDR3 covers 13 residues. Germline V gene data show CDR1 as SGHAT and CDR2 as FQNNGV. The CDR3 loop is CASSLGAQETQYF. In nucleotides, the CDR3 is TGTGCCAGCAGCTTAGGTGCCCAAGAGACCCAGTACTTC.

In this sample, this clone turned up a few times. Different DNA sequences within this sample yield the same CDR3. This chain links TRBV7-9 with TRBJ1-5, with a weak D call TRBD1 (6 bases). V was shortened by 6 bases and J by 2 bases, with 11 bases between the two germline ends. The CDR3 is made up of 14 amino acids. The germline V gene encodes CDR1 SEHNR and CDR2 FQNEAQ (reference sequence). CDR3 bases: TGTGCCAGCAGTCCCGGGGGCGGCAATCAGCCCCAGCATTTT. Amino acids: CASSPGGGNQPQHF.

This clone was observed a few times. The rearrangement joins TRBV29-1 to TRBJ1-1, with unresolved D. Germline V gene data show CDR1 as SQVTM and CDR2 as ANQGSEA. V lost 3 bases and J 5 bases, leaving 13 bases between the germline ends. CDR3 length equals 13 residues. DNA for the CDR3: TGCAGCGTTGATAACGGGGTTGGGACTGAAGCTTTCTTT. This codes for CSVDNGVGTEAFF.

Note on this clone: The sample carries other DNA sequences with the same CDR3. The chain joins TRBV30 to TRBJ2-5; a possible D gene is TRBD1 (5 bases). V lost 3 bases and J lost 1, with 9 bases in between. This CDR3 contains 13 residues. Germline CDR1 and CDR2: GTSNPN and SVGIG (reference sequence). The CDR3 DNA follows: TGTGCCTGGAGAAGGCAGGGCCAAGAGACCCAGTACTTC. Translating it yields CAWRRQGQETQYF.

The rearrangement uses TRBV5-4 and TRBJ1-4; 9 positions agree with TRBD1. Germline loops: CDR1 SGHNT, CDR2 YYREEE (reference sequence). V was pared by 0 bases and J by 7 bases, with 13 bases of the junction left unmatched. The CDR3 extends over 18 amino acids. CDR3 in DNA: TGTGCCAGCAGCTTGGGGGGACAGGGCCCAACGCGGCCTGAAAAACTGTTTTTT. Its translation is CASSLGGQGPTRPEKLFF.

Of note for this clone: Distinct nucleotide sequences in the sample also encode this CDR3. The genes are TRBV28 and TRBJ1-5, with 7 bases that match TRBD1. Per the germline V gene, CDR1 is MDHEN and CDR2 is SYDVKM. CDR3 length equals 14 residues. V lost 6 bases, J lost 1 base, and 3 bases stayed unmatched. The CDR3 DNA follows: TGTGCCAGCAGCCAGGGGGGGAGCAATCAGCCCCAGCATTTT. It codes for CASSQGGSNQPQHF.

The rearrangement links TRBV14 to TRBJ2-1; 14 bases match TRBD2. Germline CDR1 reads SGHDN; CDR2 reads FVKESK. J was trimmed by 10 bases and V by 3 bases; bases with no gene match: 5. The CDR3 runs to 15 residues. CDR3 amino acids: CASSHPGLAGDEQFF. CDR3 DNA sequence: TGTGCCAGCAGCCACCCGGGACTAGCGGGAGACGAGCAGTTCTTC.

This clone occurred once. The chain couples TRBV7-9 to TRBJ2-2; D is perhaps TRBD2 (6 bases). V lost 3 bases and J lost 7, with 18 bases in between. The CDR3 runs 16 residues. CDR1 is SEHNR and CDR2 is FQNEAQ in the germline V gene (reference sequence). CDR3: CASSLWSGHLGGELFF. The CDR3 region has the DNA TGTGCCAGCAGCTTGTGGAGCGGGCACCTGGGCGGGGAGCTGTTTTTT.

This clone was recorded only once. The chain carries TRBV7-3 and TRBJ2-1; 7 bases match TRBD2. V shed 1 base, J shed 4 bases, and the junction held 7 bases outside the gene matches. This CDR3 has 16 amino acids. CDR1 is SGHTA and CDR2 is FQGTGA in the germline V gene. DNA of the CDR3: TGTGCCAGCAGCTTAAGGCGCGGGAGAGCATACAATGAGCAGTTCTTC. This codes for CASSLRRGRAYNEQFF.